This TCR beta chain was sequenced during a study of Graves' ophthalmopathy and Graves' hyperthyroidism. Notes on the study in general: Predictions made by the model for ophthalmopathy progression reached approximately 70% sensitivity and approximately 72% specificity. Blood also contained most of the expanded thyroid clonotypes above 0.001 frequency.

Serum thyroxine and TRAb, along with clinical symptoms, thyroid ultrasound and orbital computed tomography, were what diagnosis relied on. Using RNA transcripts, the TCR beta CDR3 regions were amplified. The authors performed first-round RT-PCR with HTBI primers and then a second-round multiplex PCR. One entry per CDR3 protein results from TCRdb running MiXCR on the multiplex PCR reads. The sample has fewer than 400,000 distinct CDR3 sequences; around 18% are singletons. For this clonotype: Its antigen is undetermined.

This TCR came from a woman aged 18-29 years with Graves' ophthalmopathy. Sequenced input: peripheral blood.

CDR3 coding DNA: TGTGCCAGCAGCGAACAGGGGCGCAATGAAGCTTTCTTT. It is translated as CASSEQGRNEAFF. V and J are TRBV6-1 and TRBJ1-1; TRBD1 matches 7 bases. With V trimmed by 6 bases and J by 7 bases, 8 bases remained unmatched. The germline CDR1 and CDR2 sequences are MNHNS and SASEGT. The CDR3 is 13 amino acids.